A single TCR beta chain is shown here with its context. This clonotype was seen a handful of times. What this receptor recognizes is not known. Base qualities are not at hand, and no much larger clone is one base apart. The data were obtained in a study of response to subunit inactivated influenza vaccine listed by TCRdb under 2018. Context from the whole study: To follow how T cells responded to a trivalent subunit inactivated influenza vaccine, the researchers relied on deep quantitative profiling of the T cell receptor repertoire.

General findings and caveats noted by the study authors: According to the authors, only a limited number of new T cells may be recruited by each seasonal influenza vaccination.

CDR1 and CDR2 (DFQATT, SNEGSKA) derive from the germline V gene (reference sequence). The CDR3 sequence holds 14 residues, the cysteine and phenylalanine included. Only the CDR3 DNA is retained, 42 bases long and in frame from the first base. V lost 1 base and J lost 5 bases; the stretch between them is 14 bases long. The library came from RT-PCR. The listed sequencing device is Illumina HiSeq 2500. Using fastp trimming at Q25 and MiXCR clonotype assembly, TCRdb reanalyzed the public sequencing data and kept in-frame beta chains. All rows with the same CDR3 protein become a single entry with the most common DNA and genes. Within this sample are about 570,000 distinct CDR3 sequences, with approximately 10% of them counted one time only. The ten largest clones take up approximately 11% of the sample. These data were also reused for a study on T cells expressing NK-cell markers. The second study, in turn, reports: 5'RACE template switching, by which a universal primer site and unique molecular identifiers were added, was used to make TCR beta cDNA libraries. Three sorted T-cell subsets (CD3+CD56+NKG2C+, CD3+CD56+NKG2C- and CD3+CD56-NKG2C+) from 8 or 9 donors had their TCR beta-chain repertoires profiled. Of the eight sequenced donors, seven were found to be HCMV-seropositive and one was found to be HCMV-seronegative. To restrict sorting to alphabetaTCR-expressing T cells, an anti-gammadeltaTCR antibody was added in several experiments. In roughly six donors, the dominant CD3+CD56+NKG2C+ clonotypes were among the top 10 CD8+ clonotypes and accounted for 1.0-7.0% of CD8+ T cells. Those dominant clonotypes were again the most abundant among CD3+CD56-NKG2C+ cells in a few donors, at about 25-65%. Whether the expanded NKG2C-expressing T cell clones were specific for HCMV antigens remained unclear. The study sequenced eight donors, all healthy volunteers chosen at random: three men and five women. A commercial ELISA kit detecting HCMV-specific IgG in serum was used to determine HCMV serostatus. Peripheral blood mononuclear cells were isolated from blood by Ficoll density gradient centrifugation. For roughly six donors, bulk peripheral blood T-cell repertoires were additionally sequenced from unsorted PBMC. Synthesis of cDNA was primed from the TCR beta constant segment and was followed by two consecutive PCR amplification steps. The libraries were sequenced on Illumina HiSeq 2000/2500, MiSeq or NextSeq, producing 2 x 150 bp reads. Reads were demultiplexed and grouped by UMI with MIGEC, and clonotypes were assembled and quantified with MiTCR. To exclude erroneous sequences, only TCR cDNA sequences supported by at least two reads were retained. The tcR package was used for downstream repertoire analysis, and clonotypes were matched across fractions by CDR3 nucleotide sequence plus V segment. VDJmatch was used to annotate antigen specificity against VDJdb, with one amino acid substitution in CDR3 permitted.

The sequencing used PBMCs from blood, collected on the day of vaccination. The origin of this receptor is a man aged 45-65 years who received an inactivated influenza vaccine. Donor details come from another sample of the same person, matched by shared clones. The V gene is TRBV20-1 and the J gene is TRBJ2-5, with a tentative D gene TRBD1 over 6 matching bases. CDR3 region: CSARVSGAGETQYF. The DNA sequence is given as TGCAGTGCTAGAGTATCAGGGGCTGGGGAGACCCAGTACTTC.